This entry features one T cell receptor beta chain sequence. What it recognizes is unknown. This record comes from a study of T cells after yellow fever vaccination. General study results and limits: At 95% to 98% for CD4 and approximately 88% for CD8, most primary-vaccination clones showed up again after the booster. FACS-sorted repertoires might harbor abundant contaminating clonotypes from the bulk population. Although the secondary response was weaker, it peaked faster, at day 5 versus 15.

V dropped 3 bases and J dropped 6 bases, with 8 bases sitting between them. The V gene's germline CDR1 is SGHVS and CDR2 FNYEAQ. The CDR3 consists of 12 residues. MiXCR, applied by TCRdb to the 5' RACE reads, yields one record per CDR3 protein. The sample lists hundreds of thousands of distinct CDR3 sequences, roughly a sixth occurring once. The chain uses TRBV7-6 and TRBJ1-1; D is unresolved. The origin of this receptor is a man aged 18-30 years who received the YFV17D yellow fever vaccine. The sample was PBMCs, taken before the yellow fever booster vaccination. CDR3 in DNA: TGTGCCAGCAGCTTTTTCTCGGCTGAAGCTTTCTTT. Translation: CASSFFSAEAFF.